This T cell receptor (beta chain) is drawn from a study of blood T cell repertoires in COVID-19. Looking at the study overall: T cells, B-cell-depleted T cells, or PBMCs provided the cDNA or gDNA that served as material.

Trimming left V 3 bases short and J 2 bases short, with 8 bases between. This CDR3 has 13 amino acids. From germline, CDR1 is SGDLS and CDR2 YYNGEE. In the authors' workflow: Researchers report that nucleated cell counts were estimated from reference gene primer amplification. Profiling relied on immunoSEQ multiplex PCR, and the TCRdb table lists in-frame clones only, not all of them. V and J calls and clone size are given by that table; D and trimming were obtained from the DNA. The table records 100,000 to 150,000 clones, around 88% of them present only once. This TCR was recovered from a man between 60 and 75 years old with COVID-19, enrolled during active disease. The rearrangement links TRBV9 to TRBJ1-2; D perhaps matches TRBD1 (5 bases). The material sequenced was peripheral blood. CDR3 sequence reads: CASSGAGNYGYTF. The CDR3 nucleotides read TGTGCCAGCAGCGGGGCAGGGAACTATGGCTACACCTTC.